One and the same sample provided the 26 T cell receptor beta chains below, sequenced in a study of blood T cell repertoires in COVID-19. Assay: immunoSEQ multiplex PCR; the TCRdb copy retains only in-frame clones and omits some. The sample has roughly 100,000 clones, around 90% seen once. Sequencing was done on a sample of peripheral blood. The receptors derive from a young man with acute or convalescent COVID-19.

For the CDR3, the DNA is TGTGCCAGTAGTATCGGACACTTGAACACTGAAGCTTTCTTT. Amino acids: CASSIGHLNTEAFF. This chain links TRBV19 with TRBJ1-1; D is perhaps TRBD1 (5 bases). Germline V gene data show CDR1 as LNHDA and CDR2 as SQIVND (reference sequence). The CDR3 length is 14 residues. The V gene lost 3 bases and the J gene lost 0 bases, with 8 bases spanning the gap.

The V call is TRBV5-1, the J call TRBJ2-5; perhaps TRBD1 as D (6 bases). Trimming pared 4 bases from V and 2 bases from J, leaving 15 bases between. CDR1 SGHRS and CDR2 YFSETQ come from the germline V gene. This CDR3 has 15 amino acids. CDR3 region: CASSPGAGVQETQYF. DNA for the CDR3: TGCGCCAGCAGCCCTGGTGCAGGGGTACAAGAGACCCAGTACTTC.

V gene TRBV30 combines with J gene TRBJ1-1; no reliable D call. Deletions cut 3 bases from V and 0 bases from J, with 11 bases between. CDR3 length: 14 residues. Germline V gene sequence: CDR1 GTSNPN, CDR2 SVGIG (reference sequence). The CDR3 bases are TGTGCCTGGAGGTTCAGTGGGCTGAACACTGAAGCTTTCTTT. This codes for CAWRFSGLNTEAFF.

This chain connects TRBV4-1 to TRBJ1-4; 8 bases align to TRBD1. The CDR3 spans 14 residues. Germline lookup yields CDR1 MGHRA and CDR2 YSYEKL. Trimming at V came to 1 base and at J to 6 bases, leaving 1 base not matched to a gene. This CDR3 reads CASSQVQGDEKLFF. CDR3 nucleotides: TGCGCCAGCAGCCAAGTACAGGGGGATGAAAAACTGTTTTTT.

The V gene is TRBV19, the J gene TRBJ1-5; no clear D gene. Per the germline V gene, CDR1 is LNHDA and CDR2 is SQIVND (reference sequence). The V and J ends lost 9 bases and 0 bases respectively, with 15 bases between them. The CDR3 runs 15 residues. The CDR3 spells CASLPGPYSNQPQHF. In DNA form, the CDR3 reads TGTGCCAGCTTACCGGGTCCATATAGCAATCAGCCCCAGCATTTT. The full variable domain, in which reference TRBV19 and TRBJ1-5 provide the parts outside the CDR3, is DGGITQSPKYLFRKEGQNVTLSCEQNLNHDAMYWYRQDPGQGLRLIYYSQIVNDFQKGDIAEGYSVSREKKESFPLTVTSAQKNPTAFYLCASLPGPYSNQPQHFGDGTRLSIL.

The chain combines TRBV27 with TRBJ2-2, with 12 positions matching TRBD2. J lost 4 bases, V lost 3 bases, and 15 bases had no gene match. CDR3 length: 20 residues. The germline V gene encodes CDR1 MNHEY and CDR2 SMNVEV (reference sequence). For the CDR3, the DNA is TGTGCCAGCAGTTTCCTAGAATCCCTAGCGGGGGGGCCGGGCACCGGGGAGCTGTTTTTT. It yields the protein CASSFLESLAGGPGTGELFF.

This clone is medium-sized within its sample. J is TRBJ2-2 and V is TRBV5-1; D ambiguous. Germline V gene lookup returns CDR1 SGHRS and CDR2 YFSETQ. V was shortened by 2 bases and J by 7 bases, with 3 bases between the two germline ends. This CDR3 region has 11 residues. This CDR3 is CASSFGGELFF. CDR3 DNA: TGCGCCAGCAGCTTCGGCGGGGAGCTGTTTTTT.

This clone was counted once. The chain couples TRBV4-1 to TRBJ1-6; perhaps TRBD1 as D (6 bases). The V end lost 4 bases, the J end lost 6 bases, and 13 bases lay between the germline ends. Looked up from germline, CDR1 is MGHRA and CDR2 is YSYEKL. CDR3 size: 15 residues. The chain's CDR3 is CASSLYRERNSPLHF. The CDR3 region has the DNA TGCGCCAGCAGCCTATACAGGGAACGTAATTCACCCCTCCACTTT.

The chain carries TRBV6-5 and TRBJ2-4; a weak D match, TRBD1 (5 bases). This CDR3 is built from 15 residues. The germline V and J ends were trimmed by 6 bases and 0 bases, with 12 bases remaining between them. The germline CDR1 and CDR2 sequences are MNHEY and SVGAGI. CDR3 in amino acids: CASRLDTLAKNIQYF. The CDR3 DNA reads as TGTGCCAGCAGACTGGACACCTTAGCCAAAAACATTCAGTACTTC.

DNA of the CDR3: TGTGCCTGGAGGAGAAGCTACGAGCAGTACTTC. Encoded protein: CAWRRSYEQYF. This rearrangement joins TRBV30 to TRBJ2-7; D ambiguous. V shed 3 bases and J shed 3 bases, with 6 bases lying between them. Germline lookup yields CDR1 GTSNPN and CDR2 SVGIG (reference sequence). The length of the CDR3 is 11 residues.

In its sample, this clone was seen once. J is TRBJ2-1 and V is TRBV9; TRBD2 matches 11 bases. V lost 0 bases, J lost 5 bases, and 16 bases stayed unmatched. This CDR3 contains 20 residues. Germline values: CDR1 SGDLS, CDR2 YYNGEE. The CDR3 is CASSVDGVAGGSGENNEQFF. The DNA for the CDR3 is TGTGCCAGCAGCGTAGACGGAGTAGCGGGGGGGTCCGGGGAAAACAATGAGCAGTTCTTC. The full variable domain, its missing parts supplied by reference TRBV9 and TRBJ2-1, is DSGVTQTPKHLITATGQRVTLRCSPRSGDLSVYWYQQSLDQGLQFLIQYYNGEERAKGNILERFSAQQFPDLHSELNLSSLELGDSALYFCASSVDGVAGGSGENNEQFFGPGTRLTVL.

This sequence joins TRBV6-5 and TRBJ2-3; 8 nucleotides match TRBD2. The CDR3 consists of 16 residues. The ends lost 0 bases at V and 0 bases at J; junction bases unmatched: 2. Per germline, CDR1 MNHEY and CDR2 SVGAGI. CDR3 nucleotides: TGTGCCAGCAGTTACTCAAGCGGGGGTAGCACAGATACGCAGTATTTT. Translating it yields CASSYSSGGSTDTQYF.

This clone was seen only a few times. The CDR3 reads CASSPTMVSEAFF. For the CDR3, the DNA is TGTGCCAGCAGCCCCACGATGGTGAGTGAAGCTTTCTTT. The chain employs TRBV7-8 and TRBJ1-1, with D unclear. CDR1 SGHVS and CDR2 FQNEAQ come from the germline V gene. The CDR3 spans 13 residues. The V gene lost 5 bases and the J gene lost 7 bases, with 14 bases spanning the gap.

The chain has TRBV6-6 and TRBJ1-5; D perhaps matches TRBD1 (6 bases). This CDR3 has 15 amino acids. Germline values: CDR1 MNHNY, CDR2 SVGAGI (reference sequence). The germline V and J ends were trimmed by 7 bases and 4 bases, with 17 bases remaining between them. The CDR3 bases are TGTGCCAGCACCGCAGGGGCCATCGAGAATCAGCCCCAGCATTTT. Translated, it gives CASTAGAIENQPQHF.

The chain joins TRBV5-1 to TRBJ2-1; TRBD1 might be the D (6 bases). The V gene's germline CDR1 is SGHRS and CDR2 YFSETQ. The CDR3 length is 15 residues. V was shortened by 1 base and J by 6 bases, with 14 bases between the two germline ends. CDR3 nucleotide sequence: TGCGCCAGCAGCTTGCCCCGGGTAGGGGGCAATGAGCAGTTCTTC. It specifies CASSLPRVGGNEQFF. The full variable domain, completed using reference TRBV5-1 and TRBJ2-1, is KAGVTQTPRYLIKTRGQQVTLSCSPISGHRSVSWYQQTPGQGLQFLFEYFSETQRNKGNFPGRFSGRQFSNSRSEMNVSTLELGDSALYLCASSLPRVGGNEQFFGPGTRLTVL.

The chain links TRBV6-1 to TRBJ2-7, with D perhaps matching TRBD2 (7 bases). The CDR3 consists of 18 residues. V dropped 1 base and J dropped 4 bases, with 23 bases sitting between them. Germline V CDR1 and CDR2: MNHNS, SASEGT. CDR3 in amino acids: CASSEGTVGASGAYEQYF. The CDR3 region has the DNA TGTGCCAGCAGTGAAGGAACGGTGGGGGCTAGCGGAGCATACGAGCAGTACTTC.

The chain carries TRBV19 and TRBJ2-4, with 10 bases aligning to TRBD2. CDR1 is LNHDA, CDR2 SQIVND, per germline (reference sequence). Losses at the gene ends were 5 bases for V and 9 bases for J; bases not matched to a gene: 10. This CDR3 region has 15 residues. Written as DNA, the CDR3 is TGTGCCAGTAGTCCTGAGCGGGGGGGCCTGATCATTCAGTACTTC. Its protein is CASSPERGGLIIQYF.

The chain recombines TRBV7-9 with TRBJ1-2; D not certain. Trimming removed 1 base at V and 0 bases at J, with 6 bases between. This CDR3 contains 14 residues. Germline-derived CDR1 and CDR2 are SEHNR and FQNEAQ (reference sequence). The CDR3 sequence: CASSLEQTNYGYTF. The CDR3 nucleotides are TGTGCCAGCAGCTTAGAACAAACTAACTATGGCTACACCTTC.

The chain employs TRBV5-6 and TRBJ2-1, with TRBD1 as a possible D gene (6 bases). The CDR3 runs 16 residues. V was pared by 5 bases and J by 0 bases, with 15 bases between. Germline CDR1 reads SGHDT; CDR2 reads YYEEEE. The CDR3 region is CASSPRTEFSYNEQFF. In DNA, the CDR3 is TGTGCCAGCAGTCCCCGGACAGAATTCTCCTACAATGAGCAGTTCTTC.

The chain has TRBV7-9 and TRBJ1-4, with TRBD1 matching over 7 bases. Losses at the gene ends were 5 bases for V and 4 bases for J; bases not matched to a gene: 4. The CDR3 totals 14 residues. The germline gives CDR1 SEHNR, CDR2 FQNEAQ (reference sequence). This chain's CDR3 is CASSVGQINEKLFF. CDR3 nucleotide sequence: TGTGCCAGCAGCGTGGGACAGATTAATGAAAAACTGTTTTTT.

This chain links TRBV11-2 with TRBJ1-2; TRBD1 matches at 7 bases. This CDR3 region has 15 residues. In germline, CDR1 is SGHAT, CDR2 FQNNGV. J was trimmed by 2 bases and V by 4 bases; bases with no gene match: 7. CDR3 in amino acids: CASSSQTGLNYGYTF. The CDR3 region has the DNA TGTGCCAGCAGCTCCCAGACAGGGTTGAACTATGGCTACACCTTC. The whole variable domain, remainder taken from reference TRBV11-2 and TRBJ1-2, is EAGVAQSPRYKIIEKRQSVAFWCNPISGHATLYWYQQILGQGPKLLIQFQNNGVVDDSQLPKDRFSAERLKGVDSTLKIQPAKLEDSAVYLCASSSQTGLNYGYTFGSGTRLTVV.

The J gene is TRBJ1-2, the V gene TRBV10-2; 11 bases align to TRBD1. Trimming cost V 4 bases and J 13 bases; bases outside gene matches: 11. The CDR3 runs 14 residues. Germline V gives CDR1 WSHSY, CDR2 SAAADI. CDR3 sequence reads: CASSGRRDRGSVTF. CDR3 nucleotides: TGCGCCAGCAGTGGCCGGAGGGACAGGGGGTCCGTCACCTTC.

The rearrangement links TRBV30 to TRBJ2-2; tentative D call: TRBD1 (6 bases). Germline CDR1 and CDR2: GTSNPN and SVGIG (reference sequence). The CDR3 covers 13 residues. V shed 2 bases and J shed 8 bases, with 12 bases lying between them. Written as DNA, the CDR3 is TGTGCCTGGAGTACTACAGGGCCGGGGGAGCTGTTTTTT. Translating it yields CAWSTTGPGELFF.

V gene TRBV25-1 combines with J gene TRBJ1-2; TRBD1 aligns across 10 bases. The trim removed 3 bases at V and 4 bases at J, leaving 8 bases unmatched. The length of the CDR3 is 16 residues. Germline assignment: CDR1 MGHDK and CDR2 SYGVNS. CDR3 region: CASSDLLGQGTYGYTF. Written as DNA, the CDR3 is TGTGCCAGCAGTGACCTTTTGGGACAGGGGACCTATGGCTACACCTTC.

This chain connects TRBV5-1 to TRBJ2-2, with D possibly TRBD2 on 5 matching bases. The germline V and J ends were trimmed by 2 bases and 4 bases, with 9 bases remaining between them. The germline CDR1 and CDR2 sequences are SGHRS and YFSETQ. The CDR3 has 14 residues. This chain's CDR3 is CASSLDGSTGELFF. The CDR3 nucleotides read TGCGCCAGCAGCTTAGATGGGAGCACCGGGGAGCTGTTTTTT.

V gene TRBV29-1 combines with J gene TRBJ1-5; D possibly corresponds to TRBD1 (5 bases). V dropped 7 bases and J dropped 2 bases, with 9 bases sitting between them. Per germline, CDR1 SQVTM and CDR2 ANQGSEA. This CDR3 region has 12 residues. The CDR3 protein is CSASGGNQPQHF. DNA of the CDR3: TGCAGCGCTTCGGGGGGCAATCAGCCCCAGCATTTT.